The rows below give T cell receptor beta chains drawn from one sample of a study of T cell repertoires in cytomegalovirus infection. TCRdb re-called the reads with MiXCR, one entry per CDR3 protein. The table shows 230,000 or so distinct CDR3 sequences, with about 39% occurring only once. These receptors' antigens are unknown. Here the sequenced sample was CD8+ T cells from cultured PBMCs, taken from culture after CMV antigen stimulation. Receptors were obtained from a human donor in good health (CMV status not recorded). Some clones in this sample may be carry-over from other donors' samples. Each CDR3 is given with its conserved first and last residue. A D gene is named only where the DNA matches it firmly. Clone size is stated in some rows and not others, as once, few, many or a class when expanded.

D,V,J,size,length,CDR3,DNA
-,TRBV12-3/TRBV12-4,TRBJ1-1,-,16,CASIDSAGGGNTEAFF,TGTGCCAGCATCGATTCCGCGGGGGGGGGGAACACTGAAGCTTTCTTT
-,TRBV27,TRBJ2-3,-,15,CASSDRDFFTDTQYF,TGTGCCAGCAGCGACCGGGACTTTTTCACAGATACGCAGTATTTT
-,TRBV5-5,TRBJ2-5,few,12,CASSLEQETQYF,TGTGCCAGCAGCTTGGAGCAAGAGACCCAGTACTTC
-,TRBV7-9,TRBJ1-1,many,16,CASSFFPPRADTEAFF,TGTGCCAGCAGCTTTTTCCCCCCGAGGGCGGACACTGAAGCTTTCTTT
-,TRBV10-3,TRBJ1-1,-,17,CAISDQRGRLMNTEAFF,TGTGCCATCAGTGATCAGAGAGGACGGCTTATGAACACTGAAGCTTTCTTT
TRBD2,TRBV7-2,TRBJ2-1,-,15,CAGWTSGVSGNEQFF,TGTGCCGGATGGACTAGCGGGGTGTCAGGCAATGAGCAGTTCTTC
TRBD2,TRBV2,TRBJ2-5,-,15,CATSLAGGLQETQYF,TGTGCCACCTCTCTAGCGGGGGGGCTCCAAGAGACCCAGTACTTC
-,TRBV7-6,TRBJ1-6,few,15,CASSPRDDHNSPLHF,TGTGCCAGCAGCCCCCGAGATGACCACAATTCACCCCTCCACTTT
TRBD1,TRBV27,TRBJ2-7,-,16,CASSLGGQGLSYEQYF,TGTGCCAGCAGTTTGGGGGGACAGGGCCTGTCCTACGAGCAGTACTTC
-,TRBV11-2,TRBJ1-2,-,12,CASSLPFYGYTF,TGTGCCAGCAGCTTACCCTTTTATGGCTACACCTTC
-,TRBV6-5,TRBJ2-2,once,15,CASSYTTIKTGELFF,TGTGCCAGCAGTTACACAACAATAAAAACCGGGGAGCTGTTTTTT
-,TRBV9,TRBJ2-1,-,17,CASSGPGTSLSYNEQFF,TGTGCCAGCAGCGGCCCGGGGACTTCGCTCTCCTACAATGAGCAGTTCTTC
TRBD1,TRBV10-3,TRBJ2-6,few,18,CAISAGQGAPRGANVLTF,TGTGCCATCAGTGCGGGACAGGGGGCGCCCCGTGGGGCCAACGTCCTGACTTTC
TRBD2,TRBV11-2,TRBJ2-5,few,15,CASSLWREDLETQYF,TGTGCCAGCAGCTTATGGCGGGAGGACTTGGAGACCCAGTACTTC
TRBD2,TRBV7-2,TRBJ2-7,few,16,CASSLGRREGQWEQYF,TGTGCCAGCAGCTTAGGAAGGCGGGAGGGCCAGTGGGAGCAGTACTTC
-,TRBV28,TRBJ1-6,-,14,CASTSPGEYSPLHF,TGTGCCAGCACCTCGCCAGGGGAATATTCACCCCTCCACTTT
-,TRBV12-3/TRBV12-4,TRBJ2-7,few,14,CASSHNYPPYEQYF,TGTGCCAGCAGTCACAACTACCCCCCCTACGAGCAGTACTTC
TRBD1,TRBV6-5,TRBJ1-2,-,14,CASSYSTGAYGYTF,TGTGCCAGCAGTTACTCCACAGGGGCCTATGGCTACACCTTC
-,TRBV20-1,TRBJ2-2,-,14,CSARPAGNTGELFF,TGCAGTGCTAGACCGGCAGGGAACACCGGGGAGCTGTTTTTT
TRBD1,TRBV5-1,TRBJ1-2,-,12,CASSDRAGGYTF,TGCGCCAGCAGTGACAGGGCCGGTGGCTACACCTTC